Shown below are 12 T cell receptor beta chains from a single sample sequenced in a study of cytotoxic CD8 clonotypes in ibrutinib-treated CLL. Generated by immunoSEQ multiplex PCR, the TCRdb table keeps only in-frame clones and is missing some. The table shows hundreds of thousands of clones, with about 80% occurring only once. Sequencing was performed on PBMCs, taken before ibrutinib treatment. The origin of the receptors is a human donor with chronic lymphocytic leukemia.

The chain uses TRBV27 and TRBJ1-1; D remains ambiguous. V was trimmed by 5 bases and J by 6 bases, leaving 10 bases between them. This CDR3 has 12 residues. The germline CDR1 and CDR2 sequences are MNHEY and SMNVEV (reference sequence). CDR3 sequence reads: CASSGSVSEAFF. The CDR3 coding sequence is TGTGCCAGCAGTGGATCAGTCTCTGAAGCTTTCTTT.

V gene TRBV6-5 combines with J gene TRBJ2-7, with 13 bases aligning to TRBD2. CDR3 length: 15 residues. The V segment lost 5 bases and the J segment 0 bases; nucleotides outside the gene matches: 1. CDR1 and CDR2 from the germline V gene are MNHEY and SVGAGI. CDR3 amino acids: CASSRTSGSSYEQYF. DNA of the CDR3: TGTGCCAGCAGTCGGACTAGCGGGAGCTCCTACGAGCAGTACTTC.

This clone turned up a few times. This chain connects TRBV5-5 to TRBJ2-7, with TRBD2 as a possible D gene (5 bases). Trimming took 2 bases from V and 7 from J, leaving 19 bases between them. Germline V gene sequence: CDR1 SGHKS, CDR2 YYEKEE (reference sequence). The CDR3 is 15 residues long. This CDR3 reads CASSFIFGLSWEQYF. The CDR3 nucleotides read TGTGCCAGCAGCTTTATTTTCGGACTCTCGTGGGAGCAGTACTTC.

The chain joins TRBV5-8 to TRBJ1-1; 8 nucleotides match TRBD1. The CDR3 loop spans 16 amino acids. V was pared by 0 bases and J by 0 bases, with 4 bases of the junction left unmatched. Germline V CDR1 and CDR2: SGHTS, YDEGEE. In DNA, the CDR3 is TGTGCCAGCAGCTTGGGGCCAGGGGGCGTGAACACTGAAGCTTTCTTT. Translating gives CASSLGPGGVNTEAFF.

The chain couples TRBV7-3 to TRBJ2-1, with TRBD2 matching over 7 bases. This CDR3 has 14 amino acids. Germline V gene lookup returns CDR1 SGHTA and CDR2 FQGTGA. With 2 bases clipped from V and 8 bases from J, the junction kept 6 bases outside the gene matches. This CDR3 reads CASSLGGSGYEQFF. CDR3 DNA: TGTGCCAGCAGCTTAGGCGGGAGTGGGTATGAGCAGTTCTTC.

This rearrangement joins TRBV18 to TRBJ2-3; possibly TRBD1 or TRBD2 for D (6 bases each). Deletions cut 1 base from V and 1 base from J, with 12 bases between. The CDR3 sequence is 16 residues long. Germline V CDR1 and CDR2: KGHSH, LQKENI. The CDR3: CASSPLAEGGTDTQYF. CDR3 DNA: TGTGCCAGCTCACCACTAGCGGAGGGGGGCACAGATACGCAGTATTTT. Drawing the rest from reference TRBV18 and TRBJ2-3, the complete variable domain is NAGVMQNPRHLVRRRGQEARLRCSPMKGHSHVYWYRQLPEEGLKFMVYLQKENIIDESGMPKERFSAEFPKEGPSILRIQQVVRGDSAAYFCASSPLAEGGTDTQYFGPGTRLTVL.

With respect to this clone: Other DNA sequences in this specimen translate into the identical CDR3. This chain uses TRBV9 with TRBJ2-2; D unclear. Germline values: CDR1 SGDLS, CDR2 YYNGEE. V was shortened by 0 bases and J by 6 bases, with 3 bases between the two germline ends. This CDR3 has 12 residues. DNA for the CDR3: TGTGCCAGCAGCGTAGTACCCGGGGAGCTGTTTTTT. This gives the protein CASSVVPGELFF.

Note on this clone: Germline and junction disagree at one end, which may indicate a read error. CDR3 residues: CASSPTLGTPGYTDF. The CDR3, as DNA: TGTGCCAGCAGCCCGACCCTAGGGACTCCCGGGTATACGGACTTC. The chain employs TRBV5-6 and TRBJ2-5; TRBD2 is a possible D gene (6 bases). The CDR3 loop spans 15 amino acids. CDR1 is SGHDT, CDR2 YYEEEE, per germline.

This chain links TRBV11-2 with TRBJ2-6; 8 bases line up with TRBD1. Germline lookup yields CDR1 SGHAT and CDR2 FQNNGV. The J segment lost 0 bases and the V segment lost 4 bases, leaving 11 bases of the junction unmatched. This CDR3 is 19 amino acids long. The CDR3 region is CASSYYSGTGLSGANVLTF. Here the CDR3 DNA reads TGTGCCAGCAGCTACTATTCCGGGACAGGACTCTCTGGGGCCAACGTCCTGACTTTC. Together with reference TRBV11-2 and TRBJ2-6, the CDR3 gives the full variable domain: EAGVAQSPRYKIIEKRQSVAFWCNPISGHATLYWYQQILGQGPKLLIQFQNNGVVDDSQLPKDRFSAERLKGVDSTLKIQPAKLEDSAVYLCASSYYSGTGLSGANVLTFGAGSRLTVL.

The V and J genes are TRBV5-1 and TRBJ2-1; D possibly matches TRBD1 or TRBD2 (6 bases each). The ends were cut back, 0 bases at V and 4 bases at J, with 11 bases in the middle. The CDR3 loop spans 15 amino acids. CDR1 is SGHRS, CDR2 YFSETQ, per germline. The DNA of the CDR3 is TGCGCCAGCAGCTTGGAGGGGGGCGCGTACAATGAGCAGTTCTTC. Protein: CASSLEGGAYNEQFF.

The rearrangement joins TRBV29-1 to TRBJ2-3; a weak D match, TRBD1 (6 bases). Germline loops: CDR1 SQVTM, CDR2 ANQGSEA. The V gene lost 6 bases and the J gene lost 3 bases, with 16 bases spanning the gap. The CDR3 length is 14 residues. The DNA for the CDR3 is TGCAGCGTACCTACAGGGCAGGGGACAGATACGCAGTATTTT. This translates into CSVPTGQGTDTQYF.

The chain joins TRBV10-2 to TRBJ1-5, with D possibly being TRBD1 (6 bases). Germline V gives CDR1 WSHSY, CDR2 SAAADI. The CDR3 has 14 amino acids. V was shortened by 6 bases and J by 7 bases, with 16 bases between the two germline ends. The CDR3 spells CASSGGASRQPQHF. CDR3 DNA sequence: TGCGCCAGCAGCGGGGGCGCGTCTCGACAGCCCCAGCATTTT.